One sample yielded the 16 T cell receptor beta chains listed below, sequenced in a study of cytomegalovirus exposure and HLA in healthy donors. PCR employed 60 Vbeta and 13 Jbeta primers. The method was immunoSEQ multiplex PCR; TCRdb's version includes in-frame clones alone and lacks a portion of them. The sample has 130,000 to 150,000 clones, under 70% seen once. The sample was PBMCs. The receptors derive from a woman aged 30 to 39 in good health and CMV-seropositive.

The CDR3: CASSSGRGSNSQNQETQYF. The CDR3 DNA reads TGCGCCAGCAGTTCCGGGCGGGGCTCAAACTCTCAAAACCAAGAGACCCAGTACTTC. The rearrangement uses TRBV5-1 and TRBJ2-5, with D perhaps matching TRBD2 (6 bases). Germline V gene sequence: CDR1 SGHRS, CDR2 YFSETQ. The V gene lost 5 bases and the J gene lost 0 bases, with 26 bases spanning the gap. This CDR3 has 19 amino acids.

The J gene is TRBJ2-3, the V gene TRBV30, with 9 bases aligning to TRBD1. Germline lookup yields CDR1 GTSNPN and CDR2 SVGIG (reference sequence). The J segment lost 2 bases and the V segment lost 2 bases, leaving 8 bases of the junction unmatched. This CDR3 has 16 amino acids. The CDR3 region has the DNA TGTGCCTGGAGTTATGGACAGGGGAGGACCACAGATACGCAGTATTTT. Its translation: CAWSYGQGRTTDTQYF.

The chain combines TRBV30 with TRBJ1-3; tentatively, D is TRBD1 (5 bases). Trimming took off 0 bases at V and 0 bases at J, with 18 bases between the two ends. The CDR3 covers 18 residues. Germline CDR1 and CDR2: GTSNPN and SVGIG (reference sequence). The CDR3 sequence is CAWSVGMGPSSSGNTIYF. The CDR3 bases are TGTGCCTGGAGTGTAGGTATGGGGCCTTCGAGCTCTGGAAACACCATATATTTT.

The chain couples TRBV28 to TRBJ2-1; 10 positions match TRBD1. The ends lost 5 bases at V and 8 bases at J; junction bases unmatched: 6. Germline lookup yields CDR1 MDHEN and CDR2 SYDVKM. CDR3 size: 14 residues. This CDR3 reads CASSVTGGWDEQFF. CDR3 bases: TGTGCCAGCAGTGTGACAGGGGGCTGGGATGAGCAGTTCTTC.

The chain recombines TRBV9 with TRBJ2-1; the D gene is possibly TRBD2 (7 bases). Germline lookup yields CDR1 SGDLS and CDR2 YYNGEE. Trimming took 3 bases from V and 6 from J, leaving 13 bases between them. This CDR3 spans 14 amino acids. DNA for the CDR3: TGTGCCAGCAGCGGAGGGGGGGAATTCAATGAGCAGTTCTTC. Translated: CASSGGGEFNEQFF.

This clone was found a few times. CDR3: CAVGQGDLGGANADTQYF. The CDR3 nucleotides are TGTGCCGTCGGACAGGGGGATCTAGGGGGAGCGAACGCAGATACGCAGTATTTT. The chain combines TRBV10-3 with TRBJ2-3; 10 bases agree with TRBD1. Germline CDR1 is ENHRY and CDR2 is SYGVKD. The CDR3 spans 18 residues. The ends lost 11 bases at V and 4 bases at J; junction bases unmatched: 21.

The chain couples TRBV6-5 to TRBJ1-5; 12 positions agree with TRBD1. This CDR3 region has 13 residues. The germline gives CDR1 MNHEY, CDR2 SVGAGI. The CDR3 is CASGTGGLGPQHF. The CDR3 DNA follows: TGTGCGTCCGGGACAGGGGGCTTGGGGCCCCAGCATTTT.

The chain joins TRBV28 to TRBJ1-1; D is ambiguous. The germline V and J ends were trimmed by 3 bases and 2 bases, with 7 bases remaining between them. The CDR3 has 13 residues. Germline assignment: CDR1 MDHEN and CDR2 SYDVKM. CDR3 loop: CASSFRGNTEAFF. Here the CDR3 DNA reads TGTGCCAGCAGTTTCCGAGGAAACACTGAAGCTTTCTTT.

A few counts support this clone. The CDR3 coding sequence is TGTGCCAGCAGCCCACAACCCGACAGTTACAATGAGCAGTTCTTC. It encodes CASSPQPDSYNEQFF. V is TRBV5-4 and J is TRBJ2-1, with a possible D match to TRBD1 (5 bases). The length of the CDR3 is 15 residues. The germline V gene encodes CDR1 SGHNT and CDR2 YYREEE (reference sequence). Trimming left V 4 bases short and J 4 bases short, with 15 bases between.

V is TRBV11-2 and J is TRBJ2-7, with 10 positions matching TRBD2. The CDR3 extends over 16 amino acids. V trimming: 2 bases; J trimming: 0 bases; junction bases outside the gene matches: 4. Germline V gene lookup returns CDR1 SGHAT and CDR2 FQNNGV. The CDR3 DNA reads as TGTGCCAGCAGCTTATCTAGCGGGGGCCCCTCCTACGAGCAGTACTTC. It encodes CASSLSSGGPSYEQYF.

V gene TRBV30 combines with J gene TRBJ1-2, with D possibly being TRBD1 (5 bases). The CDR3 consists of 12 residues. Germline assignment: CDR1 GTSNPN and CDR2 SVGIG (reference sequence). The V end lost 7 bases, the J end lost 4 bases, and 13 bases lay between the germline ends. In nucleotides, the CDR3 is TGTGCCTACACAGGCAGGACCTATGGCTACACCTTC. It translates to CAYTGRTYGYTF.

V gene TRBV6-5 combines with J gene TRBJ2-7; D unresolved. This CDR3 spans 13 amino acids. Germline V gene sequence: CDR1 MNHEY, CDR2 SVGAGI. The ends were cut back, 2 bases at V and 3 bases at J, with 8 bases in the middle. CDR3 residues: CASSYIANYEQYF. The CDR3 nucleotides are TGTGCCAGCAGTTACATAGCAAACTACGAGCAGTACTTC.

A note on this clone: A read error may produce the germline difference seen at one junction end. This chain connects TRBV30 to TRBJ1-1; D possibly corresponds to TRBD1 (5 bases). This CDR3 is built from 16 residues. Germline-derived CDR1 and CDR2 are GTSNPN and SVGIG (reference sequence). In nucleotides, the CDR3 is TGTGCCTGGAGTGCCTTGGGGGGAGGCGGGGCCACTGAAGTTTTCTTT. Amino acids: CAWSALGGGGATEVFF.

The chain joins TRBV11-3 to TRBJ1-1, with a possible D match to TRBD1 (5 bases). The germline V and J ends were trimmed by 0 bases and 4 bases, with 12 bases remaining between them. Germline values: CDR1 SGHNT, CDR2 YENEEA. There are 15 residues in the CDR3. The CDR3 is CASSLEGAGSTEAFF. CDR3 sequence (DNA): TGTGCCAGCAGCTTAGAAGGGGCCGGGAGCACTGAAGCTTTCTTT.

The rearrangement links TRBV10-3 to TRBJ2-2; 12 bases fit TRBD1. Germline V gives CDR1 ENHRY, CDR2 SYGVKD. The length of the CDR3 is 15 residues. V shed 8 bases and J 6 bases; nucleotides not matched to a gene: 7. The CDR3 loop is CAISSGDRGPGELFF. The CDR3 DNA is TGTGCCATCTCTAGCGGGGACAGGGGGCCCGGGGAGCTGTTTTTT.

The CDR3 bases are TGTGCCAGCAGGGCCAGGGCGCGGGGTGGCACAGATACGCAGTATTTT. It is translated as CASRARARGGTDTQYF. This chain joins TRBV7-6 and TRBJ2-3; D may be TRBD2 (6 bases). Germline CDR1 SGHVS, CDR2 FNYEAQ. CDR3 size: 16 residues. Trimming shortened V by 6 bases and J by 1 base, and 17 bases separated the two germline ends.